The clone carrying this T cell receptor beta chain came up many times. The antigen is undetermined. This sample is drawn from a study of T cells in Graves' hyperthyroidism and ophthalmopathy. Study summary: Peripheral blood collection took place at initial diagnosis, before any treatment. Study conclusions and caveats: Appearing also in blood were most of the thyroid clonotypes expanded above 0.001.

Graves' hyperthyroidism without ophthalmopathy progression within 18 months was termed stable. Germline values: CDR1 DFQATT, CDR2 SNEGSKA (reference sequence). The CDR3 sequence is 15 residues long. V shed 0 bases and J 7 bases; nucleotides not matched to a gene: 7. Template material for amplifying TCR beta CDR3 regions consisted of RNA transcripts. Primed by the HTBI set, a first-round RT-PCR was run on the TCR CDR3. Using its own MiXCR run on the multiplex PCR reads, TCRdb lists one record per CDR3 protein. The sample lists a few hundred thousand distinct CDR3 sequences; less than 20% were seen once.

The specimen was blood. The receptor comes from a woman younger than 45 with Graves' hyperthyroidism. The V gene is TRBV20-1, the J gene TRBJ2-1; 9 bases are a match to TRBD1. CDR3 nucleotide sequence: TGCAGTGCTAGAGACGCCGGGACAGGGATGAATGAGCAGTTCTTC. This sequence encodes CSARDAGTGMNEQFF.